This T cell receptor beta chain appears in the sequencing data of a study of T cells in localized non-small cell lung cancer. In regard to this clone: Its cognate antigen is unknown.

TCRdb's table, derived via immunoSEQ multiplex PCR, lists solely in-frame clones and lacks some. Of over 30,000 clones listed, approximately 80% were seen once; the top ten hold approximately 35%. CDR1 and CDR2 from the germline V gene are MGHRA and YSYEKL. The V and J ends lost 4 bases and 3 bases, in that order; junction bases with no gene match: 7. CDR3 length: 15 amino acids. General observations from the study: It was uninvolved adjacent lung that showed the highest T cell clonality, exceeding tumor. A median of 57 clones ranked among the top 100 in tumor appeared in adjacent lung. One tumor region alone was sequenced, and heterogeneity therefore remains possible. Those with higher blood T cell density had longer overall survival.

Sample: peripheral blood, taken before any cancer treatment. The chain uses TRBV4-1 and TRBJ1-1; 8 bases match TRBD1. The sequence was collected from a male donor older than 55 with stage II squamous cell lung carcinoma. The CDR3 here is CASSPSTGEDTEAFF. The CDR3 DNA reads as TGCGCCAGCAGCCCGTCGACAGGGGAGGACACTGAAGCTTTCTTT.